The 24 T cell receptor beta chains given below trace back to one sample, sequenced in a study of cytomegalovirus exposure and HLA in healthy donors. PCR was performed using 60 Vbeta and 13 Jbeta primers. Profiling relied on immunoSEQ multiplex PCR, and the TCRdb table lists in-frame clones only, not all of them. The sample has around 100,000 clones; around 10% are singletons. Sequencing used PBMCs. The source of these receptors is a middle-aged man in good health and CMV-seropositive.

This clone has a handful of counts. The chain combines TRBV29-1 with TRBJ2-2, with 10 bases fitting TRBD2. Trimming took 6 bases from V and 6 from J; bases not matched to a gene: 7. Germline V gives CDR1 SQVTM, CDR2 ANQGSEA. This CDR3 is built from 14 residues. The CDR3 nucleotides are TGCAGCGTGGACCTAGCGGGAGCGGCCGGGGAGCTGTTTTTT. This encodes CSVDLAGAAGELFF.

This clone was observed a few times. The chain recombines TRBV27 with TRBJ2-3; TRBD2 matches 12 bases. The germline V gene has CDR1 MNHEY and CDR2 SMNVEV (reference sequence). Germline trimming cut 5 bases from V and 3 bases from J; bases unmatched to any gene: 3. CDR3 size: 15 residues. CDR3 residues: CASSQGLAGTDTQYF. CDR3 coding DNA: TGTGCCAGCAGTCAAGGACTAGCGGGAACAGATACGCAGTATTTT.

This chain joins TRBV9 and TRBJ2-1; D call uncertain. Between the trimmed V and J ends, which lost 2 bases and 9 bases, there was a span of 6 bases. The germline V gene encodes CDR1 SGDLS and CDR2 YYNGEE. The CDR3 length is 11 residues. Here the CDR3 reads CASSVTGEQFF. Here the CDR3 DNA reads TGTGCCAGCAGCGTGACTGGTGAGCAGTTCTTC.

This chain connects TRBV7-9 to TRBJ1-1; TRBD1 aligns across 7 bases. V shed 1 base, J shed 8 bases, and the junction held 4 bases outside the gene matches. The CDR3 is 13 amino acids. Germline CDR1 and CDR2: SEHNR and FQNEAQ (reference sequence). The CDR3 DNA reads TGTGCCAGCAGCTTAGGGCCAGGGGGGGAAGCTTTCTTT. Translation: CASSLGPGGEAFF.

This clone occurred a few times. V gene TRBV11-1 combines with J gene TRBJ1-5; no firm D call. Germline assignment: CDR1 SGHAT and CDR2 FQDESV (reference sequence). Trimming removed 4 bases from V and 2 bases from J, with 12 bases in between. This CDR3 has 15 residues. For the CDR3, the DNA is TGTGCCAGCAGCTCCGGGTTCGGTGGCAATCAGCCCCAGCATTTT. Translation: CASSSGFGGNQPQHF. Full variable domain (rest looked up from reference TRBV11-1 and TRBJ1-5): EAEVAQSPRYKITEKSQAVAFWCDPISGHATLYWYRQILGQGPELLVQFQDESVVDDSQLPKDRFSAERLKGVDSTLKIQPAELGDSAMYLCASSSGFGGNQPQHFGDGTRLSIL.

This clone occurred a few times. The rearrangement joins TRBV7-6 to TRBJ2-7; TRBD1 matches 9 bases. The CDR3 loop spans 17 amino acids. Per the germline V gene, CDR1 is SGHVS and CDR2 is FNYEAQ. The junction had 14 bases not matched to a gene; V was cut back by 1 base and J by 7 bases. The CDR3 DNA reads as TGTGCCAGCAGCTTAGTTGGTGGCGGACAGGGGACAGGGGAGCAGTACTTC. Its translation is CASSLVGGGQGTGEQYF.

The sample holds a few counts of this clone. CDR3 bases: TGTGCCTGGACCGCGGGGGGAGCGAATAAAGAGACCCAGTACTTC. The encoded protein is CAWTAGGANKETQYF. The chain uses TRBV30 and TRBJ2-5; the match to TRBD2 covers 8 bases. The junction had 10 bases not matched to a gene; V was cut back by 4 bases and J by 3 bases. The CDR3 loop spans 15 amino acids. The V gene's germline CDR1 is GTSNPN and CDR2 SVGIG (reference sequence).

This clone was observed a handful of times. Germline is not matched at one junction end, which may reflect a read error. The V call is TRBV5-6, the J call TRBJ2-7; tentatively, D is TRBD1 (5 bases). The CDR3 length is 13 residues. Germline CDR1 SGHDT, CDR2 YYEEEE. CDR3 nucleotides: TGTGCCAGCAGCTTAGACAGCTCCTTCGAGCAGTACTTC. Its translation is CASSLDSSFEQYF.

This clone has more than one count but fewer than ten. The rearrangement links TRBV6-6 to TRBJ2-5; 14 bases are shared with TRBD2. Trimming at V came to 2 bases and at J to 5 bases, leaving 4 bases not matched to a gene. There are 16 residues in the CDR3. Germline CDR1 and CDR2: MNHNY and SVGAGI (reference sequence). The CDR3 region has the DNA TGTGCCAGCAGTTACCGGACTAGCGGGAGGCGGGAGACCCAGTACTTC. Encoded protein: CASSYRTSGRRETQYF.

This clone has only a few counts. The chain couples TRBV10-3 to TRBJ2-7, with 12 bases identical to TRBD1. J gave up 5 bases and V 3 bases, and 5 bases lay outside the gene matches. The CDR3 consists of 15 residues. From germline, CDR1 is ENHRY and CDR2 SYGVKD. DNA for the CDR3: TGTGCCATCAGTGAACCGGGACAGGGGGCTGACGAGCAGTACTTC. Translated, it gives CAISEPGQGADEQYF.

This chain uses TRBV2 with TRBJ2-3; D uncertain. This CDR3 comprises 16 residues. V lost 6 bases to trimming and J lost 0 bases, with 16 bases between them. Germline V gene data show CDR1 as SNHLY and CDR2 as FYNNEI. CDR3 in DNA: TGTGCCAGCAGCTATACTAACAACCCTAGCACAGATACGCAGTATTTT. Encoded protein: CASSYTNNPSTDTQYF.

The rearrangement links TRBV29-1 to TRBJ2-1; 9 bases map to TRBD1. There are 11 residues in the CDR3. J lost 10 bases, V lost 6 bases, and 4 bases had no gene match. Germline V gives CDR1 SQVTM, CDR2 ANQGSEA. CDR3 nucleotide sequence: TGCAGCGTGGGACAGGGAAGGGAGCAGTTCTTC. Its translation is CSVGQGREQFF.

This rearrangement joins TRBV28 to TRBJ1-1; D might be TRBD1 (5 bases). Trimming pared 6 bases from V and 7 bases from J, leaving 9 bases between. Germline assignment: CDR1 MDHEN and CDR2 SYDVKM. The CDR3 is made up of 11 amino acids. CDR3 residues: CASRTELEAFF. Written as DNA, the CDR3 is TGTGCCAGCAGGACAGAACTTGAAGCTTTCTTT.

This chain links TRBV6-5 with TRBJ1-5; no clear D. Germline CDR1 MNHEY, CDR2 SVGAGI. V shed 2 bases and J shed 0 bases, with 2 bases lying between them. This CDR3 comprises 13 residues. In DNA form, the CDR3 reads TGTGCCAGCAGTTACCATAGCAATCAGCCCCAGCATTTT. Its translation is CASSYHSNQPQHF.

The V gene is TRBV5-1, the J gene TRBJ2-1; 14 bases map to TRBD2. The CDR3 length is 16 residues. Germline V lookup: CDR1 SGHRS, CDR2 YFSETQ. The junction had 13 bases not matched to a gene; V was cut back by 5 bases and J by 12 bases. CDR3 coding DNA: TGCGCCAGCAGTCTCGAATCCGGGACTAGCGGGAGAAGGCAGTTCTTC. Translation: CASSLESGTSGRRQFF.

This clone showed up many times. Other DNA sequences in the sample encode the same CDR3. This chain connects TRBV7-2 to TRBJ2-2, with D tentatively TRBD2 (6 bases). The CDR3 contains 14 residues. CDR1 and CDR2 (germline): SGHTA, FQGNSA. Trimming pared 0 bases from V and 5 bases from J, leaving 7 bases between. The DNA for the CDR3 is TGTGCCAGCAGCTTAGCGGGAGGAACCGGGGAGCTGTTTTTT. Protein product: CASSLAGGTGELFF.

This clone was observed a few times. The chain couples TRBV29-1 to TRBJ1-3; no firm D call. Germline lookup yields CDR1 SQVTM and CDR2 ANQGSEA. The CDR3 is 13 residues long. V lost 4 bases, J lost 0 bases, and 7 bases lay in between. The CDR3 DNA is TGCAGCGTTGCTCTCGGCTCTGGAAACACCATATATTTT. Residues: CSVALGSGNTIYF.

The rearrangement uses TRBV6-5 and TRBJ2-5; 7 bases line up with TRBD1. The J call is uncertain, as TRBJ2-7 better fits the DNA end. Germline-derived CDR1 and CDR2 are MNHEY and SVGAGI. The CDR3 is 13 residues long. The DNA of the CDR3 is TGTGCCAGCAGTTACCAGACAGGGTCCGAGCAGTACTTC. It codes for CASSYQTGSEQYF.

The chain recombines TRBV5-6 with TRBJ2-1; a weak D match, TRBD2 (6 bases). V lost 4 bases and J lost 6, with 20 bases in between. Germline-derived CDR1 and CDR2 are SGHDT and YYEEEE. This CDR3 comprises 16 residues. Here the CDR3 reads CASSGGLWGNLNEQFF. As DNA, the CDR3 is TGTGCCAGCAGCGGGGGACTGTGGGGTAACCTCAATGAGCAGTTCTTC.

This clone was detected only a few times. This sequence joins TRBV30 and TRBJ2-3, with 10 bases identical to TRBD1. The CDR3 length is 12 residues. CDR1 GTSNPN and CDR2 SVGIG come from the germline V gene (reference sequence). Losses at the gene ends were 4 bases for V and 6 bases for J; bases not matched to a gene: 1. The CDR3 here is CAWTDRGDTQYF. As DNA, the CDR3 is TGTGCCTGGACGGACAGGGGGGATACGCAGTATTTT.

The J gene is TRBJ2-7, the V gene TRBV10-3; D possibly corresponds to TRBD1 (5 bases). The CDR3 length is 13 residues. Germline V gene lookup returns CDR1 ENHRY and CDR2 SYGVKD. Trimming left V 4 bases short and J 1 base short, with 8 bases between. The CDR3 nucleotides are TGTGCCATCAGTGGGGGCTATTCCTACGAGCAGTACTTC. It encodes CAISGGYSYEQYF.

The rearrangement joins TRBV7-2 to TRBJ1-3; D gene uncertain. Trimming took 5 bases from V and 4 from J, leaving 12 bases between them. This CDR3 spans 14 amino acids. Germline CDR1 and CDR2: SGHTA and FQGNSA. CDR3 amino acids: CASSPTREGNTIYF. In nucleotides, the CDR3 is TGTGCCAGCAGCCCGACCCGGGAGGGAAACACCATATATTTT.

In its sample, this clone was seen a few times. The J gene is TRBJ1-4, the V gene TRBV18; TRBD1 aligns across 10 bases. The junction had 6 bases not matched to a gene; V was cut back by 4 bases and J by 4 bases. This CDR3 spans 16 amino acids. Germline loops: CDR1 KGHSH, CDR2 LQKENI. CDR3 region: CASSLMGTGDNEKLFF. The DNA for the CDR3 is TGTGCCAGCTCACTAATGGGGACAGGGGATAATGAAAAACTGTTTTTT.

A word on this clone: Other DNA sequences in the sample encode the same CDR3. V is TRBV27 and J is TRBJ1-1, with a weak D call TRBD1 (5 bases). This CDR3 spans 15 amino acids. V was cut by 0 bases and J by 6 bases, with 14 bases left in between. Germline CDR1 MNHEY, CDR2 SMNVEV (reference sequence). The chain's CDR3 is CASSLSFGREAEAFF. CDR3 sequence (DNA): TGTGCCAGCAGTTTATCGTTTGGCAGGGAGGCTGAAGCTTTCTTT.